This T cell receptor beta chain was retrieved from a study of OX40 agonist ivuxolimab in advanced cancers. There are 15 residues in the CDR3. Trimming stripped 3 bases from V and 2 bases from J, with 8 bases between. Germline values: CDR1 MNHEY, CDR2 SMNVEV (reference sequence). Note on this clone: Its cognate antigen is unknown.

Study findings and constraints: People who partly responded at 0.1-3.0 mg/kg had some of the least clonal expansion seen.

The table came from immunoSEQ multiplex PCR; TCRdb's copy has only in-frame clones and leaves some out. The sample lists under 95,000 clones, around 90% occurring once. Sequencing used CD4+ or CD8+ T cells sorted from blood, obtained in a trial of the OX40 agonist ivuxolimab. The chain carries TRBV27 and TRBJ2-6; D gene ambiguous. The TCR sequence derives from an adult with an advanced solid tumor such as melanoma, head and neck, liver or kidney cancer. The CDR3 loop is CASSLGVPGANVLTF. As DNA, the CDR3 is TGTGCCAGCAGTTTGGGCGTCCCTGGGGCCAACGTCCTGACTTTC.